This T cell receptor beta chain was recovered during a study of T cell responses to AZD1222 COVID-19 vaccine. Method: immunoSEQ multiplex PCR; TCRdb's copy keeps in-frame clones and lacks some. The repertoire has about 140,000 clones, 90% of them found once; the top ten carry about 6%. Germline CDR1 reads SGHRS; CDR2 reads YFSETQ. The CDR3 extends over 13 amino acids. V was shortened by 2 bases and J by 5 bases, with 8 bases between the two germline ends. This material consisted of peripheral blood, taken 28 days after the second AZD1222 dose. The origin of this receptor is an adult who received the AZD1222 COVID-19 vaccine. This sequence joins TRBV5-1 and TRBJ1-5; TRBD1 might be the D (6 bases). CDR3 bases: TGCGCCAGCAGCTTAAGGGGGGATCAGCCCCAGCATTTT. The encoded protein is CASSLRGDQPQHF.